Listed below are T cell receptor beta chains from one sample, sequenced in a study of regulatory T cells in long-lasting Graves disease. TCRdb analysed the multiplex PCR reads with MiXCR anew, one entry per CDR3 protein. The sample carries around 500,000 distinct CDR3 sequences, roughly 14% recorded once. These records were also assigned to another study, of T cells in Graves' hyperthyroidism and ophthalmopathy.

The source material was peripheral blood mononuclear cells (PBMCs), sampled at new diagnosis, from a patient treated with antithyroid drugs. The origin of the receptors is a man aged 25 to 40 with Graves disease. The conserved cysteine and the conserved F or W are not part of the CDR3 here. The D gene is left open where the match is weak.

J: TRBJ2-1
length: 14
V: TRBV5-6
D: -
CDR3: ASSFGDSTEHNEQF

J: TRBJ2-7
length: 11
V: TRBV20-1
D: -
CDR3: SAERFRAYEQY

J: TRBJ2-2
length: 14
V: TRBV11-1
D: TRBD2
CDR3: ASSLRTSGNTGELF

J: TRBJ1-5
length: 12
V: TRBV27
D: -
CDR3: ASSLNRGDQPQH

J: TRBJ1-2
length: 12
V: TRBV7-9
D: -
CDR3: ASSLAERDVGYT

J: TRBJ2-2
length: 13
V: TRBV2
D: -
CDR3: ASSFPGHRAGELF

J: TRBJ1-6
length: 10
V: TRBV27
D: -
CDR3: ASSLMGRPLH

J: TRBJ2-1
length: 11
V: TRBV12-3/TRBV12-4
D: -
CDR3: ASSHNPGNEQF

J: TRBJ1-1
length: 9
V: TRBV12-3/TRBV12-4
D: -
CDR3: ASSGRTEAF

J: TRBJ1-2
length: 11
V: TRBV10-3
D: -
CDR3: ASTVGEQVGYT

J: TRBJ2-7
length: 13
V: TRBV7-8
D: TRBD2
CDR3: ASRYRRGRGGEQY

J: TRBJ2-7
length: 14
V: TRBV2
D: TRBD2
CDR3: ASRPTGLAGIYEQY

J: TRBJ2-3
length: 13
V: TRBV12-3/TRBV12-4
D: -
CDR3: ASSLARRFTDTQY

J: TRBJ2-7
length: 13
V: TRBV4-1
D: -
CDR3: ASSQVEGPSYEQY

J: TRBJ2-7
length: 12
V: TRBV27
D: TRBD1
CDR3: ASRAGTGYYEQY

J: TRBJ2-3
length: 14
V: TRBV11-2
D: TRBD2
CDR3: ASGVGTSVQADTQY

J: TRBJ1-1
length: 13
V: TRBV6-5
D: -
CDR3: ASSYKVQKVAEAF

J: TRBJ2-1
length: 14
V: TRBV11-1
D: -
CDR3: ASSHVTGLLLNEQF

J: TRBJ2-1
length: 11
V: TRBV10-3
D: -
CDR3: AISPGHDNEQF

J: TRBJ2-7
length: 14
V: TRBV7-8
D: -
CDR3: ASSLRPMVNSYEQY

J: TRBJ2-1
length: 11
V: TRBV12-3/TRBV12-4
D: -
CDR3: ASSLRSPREQF

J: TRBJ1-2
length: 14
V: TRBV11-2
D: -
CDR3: ASSLEVATGIYGYT

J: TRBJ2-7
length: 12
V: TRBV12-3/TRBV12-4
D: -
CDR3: ASSPSGDGYEQY

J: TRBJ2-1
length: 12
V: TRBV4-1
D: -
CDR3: ASSQDALAEQQF

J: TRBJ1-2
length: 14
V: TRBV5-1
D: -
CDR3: ASSPLGGNTAYGYT

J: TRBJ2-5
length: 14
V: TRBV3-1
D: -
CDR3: ASSPGTNLNQETQY

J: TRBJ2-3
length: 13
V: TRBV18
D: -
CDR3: ASSPGVGREDTQY